This is a list of T cell receptor beta chains from one sample in a study of blood T cell repertoires in COVID-19. Sequencing was performed with immunoSEQ multiplex PCR; in TCRdb, only in-frame clones are kept and a portion is missing. The sample shows about 75,000 clones, approximately 80% of them seen only once. Sequenced material: peripheral blood. The source of these receptors is a woman in her forties or fifties with acute or convalescent COVID-19. Each CDR3 is given with its conserved first and last residue. A D gene is named only where the DNA matches it firmly. Clone sizes are given selectively: once, few, many, or a class where the clone is expanded.

d_gene	len	j_gene	v_gene	abundance	CDR3nt	CDR3aa
.	15	TRBJ2-2	TRBV19	.	TGTGCCAGTAGAGTACAGTATCGCGTCACCGGGGAGCTGTTTTTT	CASRVQYRVTGELFF
TRBD2	14	TRBJ2-5	TRBV5-1	.	TGCGCCAGCTCAGCGGGGGGGCCGCAGGAGACCCAGTACTTC	CASSAGGPQETQYF
.	12	TRBJ1-2	TRBV6-2/TRBV6-3	.	TGTGCCAGCAGTTTACAGACCTATGGCTACACCTTC	CASSLQTYGYTF
.	17	TRBJ2-5	TRBV3-1/TRBV3-2	.	TGTGCCAGCAGCCAAAGGCGGACAGTACAAATCCAAGAGACCCAGTACTTC	CASSQRRTVQIQETQYF
TRBD1	16	TRBJ2-5	TRBV28	.	TGTGCCAGCAGTTTATCTGGGACAGGGCAAGTAGAGACCCAGTACTTC	CASSLSGTGQVETQYF
.	13	TRBJ1-1	TRBV2	.	TGTGCCAGCAGTGGAGACATGAACACTGAAGCTTTCTTT	CASSGDMNTEAFF
.	13	TRBJ1-5	TRBV7-2	.	TGTGCCAGCAGCTTGGTAGTAGATCAGCCCCAGCATTTT	CASSLVVDQPQHF
TRBD2	13	TRBJ2-7	TRBV9	.	TGTGCCAGCAGCGAGGGTACGGGCGGGGGGCAGTACTTC	CASSEGTGGGQYF
TRBD1	15	TRBJ1-1	TRBV4-1	once	TGCGCCAGCAGCCTGTCCGGGACAGGGGCCGTTGAAGCTTTCTTT	CASSLSGTGAVEAFF
.	13	TRBJ1-5	TRBV19	.	TGTGCCAGTAGGAAACATAGCAATCAGCCCCAGCATTTT	CASRKHSNQPQHF
.	14	TRBJ2-7	TRBV15	once	TGTGCCACCAGCAGAGACCGGTGGTCCTACGAGCAGTACTTC	CATSRDRWSYEQYF
.	15	TRBJ2-5	TRBV6-2/TRBV6-3	few	TGTGCCAGCAGCCCTTTCCACCTTAACGGGGAGACCCAGTACTTC	CASSPFHLNGETQYF
TRBD1	14	TRBJ2-2	TRBV19	.	TGTGCCAGTAGTCGACAGGGAAACACCGGGGAGCTGTTTTTT	CASSRQGNTGELFF
TRBD1	17	TRBJ1-5	TRBV5-8	.	TGTGCCAGCAGCTTGGGACAGGGATCGGTGAGCAATCAGCCCCAGCATTTT	CASSLGQGSVSNQPQHF
TRBD2	17	TRBJ2-2	TRBV5-4	.	TGTGCCAGCAGCTACCGACTAGCGGGAACTAACACCGGGGAGCTGTTTTTT	CASSYRLAGTNTGELFF
.	14	TRBJ2-2	TRBV2	.	TGTGCCGGCAAGGGACACGGGAACACCGGGGAGCTGTTTTTT	CAGKGHGNTGELFF
TRBD2	15	TRBJ2-5	TRBV5-1	.	TGCGCCAGCAGCTTCGGGACTAGCCCTGGAGAGACCCAGTACTTC	CASSFGTSPGETQYF
.	16	TRBJ1-2	TRBV11-2	.	TGTGCCAGCAGCTCCATCGGGACTCCAGGGCCCTATGGCTACACCTTC	CASSSIGTPGPYGYTF
.	13	TRBJ1-1	TRBV5-5	.	TGTGCCAGCAGCTTGGGGTTCAGCACTGAAGCTTTCTTT	CASSLGFSTEAFF
TRBD2	17	TRBJ2-1	TRBV9	.	TGTGCCAGCAGCGTAGGGGGACTAGCGGGGAGGAAGGGTGAGCAGTTCTTC	CASSVGGLAGRKGEQFF